This T cell receptor (beta chain) was recorded in a study of shared clonotypes between healthy human individuals. The ends were cut back, 0 bases at V and 4 bases at J, with 3 bases in the middle. The V gene's germline CDR1 is SGHAT and CDR2 FQNNGV. The CDR3 sequence is 12 residues long. Some clones are missing from TCRdb's copy, which holds only in-frame ones; the method was immunoSEQ multiplex PCR. The repertoire has 1 million to 1.3 million clones, 75% to 80% of them found once; the top ten carry roughly 0.55%. This receptor was obtained from a man between 18 and 29 years old in good health. Some clones in this sample may be carry-over from other donors' samples. This sequence joins TRBV11-2 and TRBJ1-2; D not resolved. The sequenced material came from memory CD4+ T cells from PBMCs. Subset specified: CD45RA-negative fraction. The CDR3 here is CASSLDPYGYTF. The CDR3 nucleotides read TGTGCCAGCAGCTTAGATCCCTATGGCTACACCTTC.